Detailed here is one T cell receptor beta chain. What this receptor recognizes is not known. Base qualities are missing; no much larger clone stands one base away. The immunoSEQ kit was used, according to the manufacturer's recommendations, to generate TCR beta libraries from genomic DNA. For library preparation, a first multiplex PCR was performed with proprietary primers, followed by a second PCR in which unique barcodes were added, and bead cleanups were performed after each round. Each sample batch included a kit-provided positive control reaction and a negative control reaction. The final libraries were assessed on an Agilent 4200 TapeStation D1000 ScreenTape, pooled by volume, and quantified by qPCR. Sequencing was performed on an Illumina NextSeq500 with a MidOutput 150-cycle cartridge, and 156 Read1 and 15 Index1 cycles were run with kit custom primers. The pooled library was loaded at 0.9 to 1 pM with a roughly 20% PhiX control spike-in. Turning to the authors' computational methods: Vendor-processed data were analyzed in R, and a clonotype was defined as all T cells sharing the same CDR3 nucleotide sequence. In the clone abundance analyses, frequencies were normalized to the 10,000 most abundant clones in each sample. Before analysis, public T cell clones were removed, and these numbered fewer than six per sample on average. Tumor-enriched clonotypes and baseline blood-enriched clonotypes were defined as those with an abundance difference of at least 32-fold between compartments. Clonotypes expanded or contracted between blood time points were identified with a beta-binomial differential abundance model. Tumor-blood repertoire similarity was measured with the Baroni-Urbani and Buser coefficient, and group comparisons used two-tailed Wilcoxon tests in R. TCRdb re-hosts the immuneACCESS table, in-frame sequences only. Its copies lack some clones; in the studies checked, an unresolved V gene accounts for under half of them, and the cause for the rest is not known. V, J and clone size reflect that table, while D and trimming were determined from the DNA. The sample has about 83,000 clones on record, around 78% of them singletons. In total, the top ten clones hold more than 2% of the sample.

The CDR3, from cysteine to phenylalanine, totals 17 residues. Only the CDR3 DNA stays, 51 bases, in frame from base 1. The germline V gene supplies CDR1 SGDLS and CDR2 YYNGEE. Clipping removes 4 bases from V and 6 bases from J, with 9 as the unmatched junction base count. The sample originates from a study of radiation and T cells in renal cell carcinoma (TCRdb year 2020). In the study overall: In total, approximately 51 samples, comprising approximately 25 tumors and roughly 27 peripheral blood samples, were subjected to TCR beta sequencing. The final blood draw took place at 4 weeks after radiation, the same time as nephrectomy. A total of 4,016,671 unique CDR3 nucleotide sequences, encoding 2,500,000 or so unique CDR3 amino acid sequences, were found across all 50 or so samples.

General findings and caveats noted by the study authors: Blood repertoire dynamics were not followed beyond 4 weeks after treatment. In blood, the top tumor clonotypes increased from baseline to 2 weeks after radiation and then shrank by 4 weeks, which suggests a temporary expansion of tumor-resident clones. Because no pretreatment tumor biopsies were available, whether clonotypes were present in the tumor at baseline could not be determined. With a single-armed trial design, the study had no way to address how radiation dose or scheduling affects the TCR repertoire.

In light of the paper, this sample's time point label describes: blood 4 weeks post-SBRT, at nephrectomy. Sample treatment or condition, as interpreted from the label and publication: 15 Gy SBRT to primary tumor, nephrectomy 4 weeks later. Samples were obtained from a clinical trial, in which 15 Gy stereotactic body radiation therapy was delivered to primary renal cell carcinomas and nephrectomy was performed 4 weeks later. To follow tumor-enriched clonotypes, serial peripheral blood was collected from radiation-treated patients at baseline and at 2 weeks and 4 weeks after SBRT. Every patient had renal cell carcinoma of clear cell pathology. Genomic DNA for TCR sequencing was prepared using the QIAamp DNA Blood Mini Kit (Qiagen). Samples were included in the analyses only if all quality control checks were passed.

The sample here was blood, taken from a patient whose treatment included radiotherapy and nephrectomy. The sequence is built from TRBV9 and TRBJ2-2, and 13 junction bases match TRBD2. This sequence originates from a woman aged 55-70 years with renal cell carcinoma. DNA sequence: TGTGCCAGCAGCCCCTGGACTAGCGGGAGTTCGGCCGGGGAGCTGTTTTTT. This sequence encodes CASSPWTSGSSAGELFF.